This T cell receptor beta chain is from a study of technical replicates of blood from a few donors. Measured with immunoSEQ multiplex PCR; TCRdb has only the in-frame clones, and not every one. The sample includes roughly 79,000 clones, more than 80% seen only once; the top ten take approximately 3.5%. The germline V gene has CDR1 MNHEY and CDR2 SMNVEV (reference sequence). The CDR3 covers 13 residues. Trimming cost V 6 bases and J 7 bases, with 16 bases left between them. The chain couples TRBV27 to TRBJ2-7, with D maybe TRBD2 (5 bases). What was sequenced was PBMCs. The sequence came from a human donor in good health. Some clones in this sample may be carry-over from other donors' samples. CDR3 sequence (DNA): TGTGCCAGCAGCCCCACGAGCGCGGGTGAGCAGTACTTC. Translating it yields CASSPTSAGEQYF.